This is a list of T cell receptor beta chains from one sample in a study of blood T cell repertoires in COVID-19. Only in-frame clones appear in the TCRdb table, and some are missing; sequencing was by immunoSEQ multiplex PCR. The sample lists hundreds of thousands of clones; approximately 86% were seen once. Input material: peripheral blood. These receptors originate from a woman aged 70 to 79 with COVID-19, enrolled during active disease. Each CDR3 is given with its conserved first and last residue. Fields, in order: CDR3 length, D gene, V gene, clone size, J gene, CDR3 protein, CDR3 DNA. The D gene is left open where the match is weak. Not every row has a clone size; where given, it reads once, few, many or a size class.

>18|.|TRBV18|.|TRBJ2-7
CASSPFKQGTTSSYEQYF
TGTGCCAGCTCACCATTCAAACAGGGCACCACGAGCTCCTACGAGCAGTACTTC
>16|.|TRBV24-1|.|TRBJ2-6
CATSGDIGSGANVLTF
TGTGCCACAAGTGGGGACATAGGATCTGGGGCCAACGTCCTGACTTTC
>14|.|TRBV19|.|TRBJ1-2
CASSIIGGRDGYTF
TGTGCCAGTAGTATAATCGGGGGGCGAGATGGCTACACCTTC
>15|.|TRBV4-1|.|TRBJ1-5
CASSWREGGNQPQHF
TGCGCCAGCAGCTGGCGCGAGGGAGGCAATCAGCCCCAGCATTTT
>13|.|TRBV21-1|.|TRBJ2-5
CASRGAQRETQYF
TGTGCCAGCAGGGGGGCTCAGCGGGAGACCCAGTACTTC
>14|.|TRBV5-1|.|TRBJ1-1
CASSPPDSRAEAFF
TGCGCCAGCAGCCCCCCTGACAGTAGGGCTGAAGCTTTCTTT
>16|.|TRBV5-1|.|TRBJ2-3
CASSLGVAGSTDTQYF
TGCGCCAGCAGCTTGGGTGTCGCGGGTAGCACAGATACGCAGTATTTT
>15|TRBD2|TRBV6-5|.|TRBJ2-1
CASSPSGGSYNEQFF
TGTGCCAGCAGTCCCAGCGGGGGCTCCTACAATGAGCAGTTCTTC
>15|TRBD2|TRBV6-6|.|TRBJ2-1
CASSRPGTSYNEQFF
TGTGCCAGCAGTAGACCGGGGACTAGCTACAATGAGCAGTTCTTC
>14|.|TRBV30|few|TRBJ1-2
CAWSSQGSVYGYTF
TGTGCCTGGAGTTCACAGGGCTCAGTCTATGGCTACACCTTC
>17|.|TRBV7-3|.|TRBJ2-6
CASSTYRAETGANVLTF
TGTGCCAGCAGCACATACAGGGCAGAGACTGGGGCCAACGTCCTGACTTTC
>15|TRBD1|TRBV7-6|.|TRBJ2-7
CASSRTGSASYEQYF
TGTGCCAGCAGCCGGACAGGGAGCGCTTCCTACGAGCAGTACTTC
>17|TRBD1|TRBV4-2|.|TRBJ2-2
CASSQEEGQGPTGELFF
TGTGCCAGCAGCCAAGAGGAGGGACAGGGACCCACCGGGGAGCTGTTTTTT
>13|TRBD1|TRBV12-3/TRBV12-4|.|TRBJ2-5
CASSFVQGETQYF
TGTGCCAGCAGTTTCGTACAGGGGGAGACCCAGTACTTC
>16|.|TRBV12-5|.|TRBJ2-3
CASGSGKGGDTDTQYF
TGTGCTAGTGGATCCGGTAAGGGGGGGGACACAGATACGCAGTATTTT
>14|.|TRBV7-2|.|TRBJ1-6
CASRPVGADSPLHF
TGTGCCAGCAGACCTGTTGGCGCGGATTCACCCCTCCACTTT
>15|.|TRBV5-1|.|TRBJ2-2
CASSLLGPYTGELFF
TGCGCCAGCAGCTTGCTTGGGCCCTACACCGGGGAGCTGTTTTTT
>15|.|TRBV9|.|TRBJ1-2
CASSVGNRSGYGYTF
TGTGCCAGCAGCGTAGGTAACAGGTCAGGTTATGGCTACACCTTC
>17|.|TRBV4-2|few|TRBJ1-2
CASSPRGLTAANYGYTF
TGTGCCAGCAGCCCACGGGGACTGACAGCAGCTAACTATGGCTACACCTTC
>16|.|TRBV4-1|.|TRBJ1-6
CASSQTPTPYNSPLHF
TGCGCCAGCAGCCAAACCCCGACACCGTATAATTCACCCCTCCACTTT
>15|TRBD2|TRBV4-2|once|TRBJ2-7
CASSQLSGAIYEQYF
TGTGCCAGCAGCCAACTAAGCGGGGCAATCTACGAGCAGTACTTC
>14|.|TRBV5-6|.|TRBJ2-7
CASSFEGVLHEQYF
TGTGCCAGCAGCTTCGAGGGGGTCCTCCACGAGCAGTACTTC
>14|.|TRBV18|.|TRBJ1-2
CASSPLAGGYGYTF
TGTGCCAGCTCACCCCTCGCCGGTGGCTATGGCTACACCTTC
>13|.|TRBV30|once|TRBJ1-1
CAWTKGPNTEAFF
TGTGCCTGGACCAAGGGGCCGAACACTGAAGCTTTCTTT
>14|.|TRBV11-2|.|TRBJ1-1
CASSQRDGNTEAFF
TGTGCCAGCAGCCAGCGGGACGGGAACACTGAAGCTTTCTTT
>15|.|TRBV10-3|few|TRBJ1-2
CAISPTRDTNYGYTF
TGTGCCATCAGTCCTACACGGGACACTAACTATGGCTACACCTTC
>14|TRBD2|TRBV12-5|.|TRBJ2-5
CASERGGGQETQYF
TGTGCTAGTGAGCGCGGGGGAGGACAAGAGACCCAGTACTTC
>14|.|TRBV6-2/TRBV6-3|.|TRBJ1-2
CASSQDSRSWGYTF
TGTGCCAGCAGTCAAGACAGTCGTTCTTGGGGCTACACCTTC
>17|TRBD2|TRBV27|.|TRBJ2-3
CASSLLGSGGSTDTQYF
TGTGCCAGCAGTTTATTGGGTAGCGGGGGGAGTACAGATACGCAGTATTTT